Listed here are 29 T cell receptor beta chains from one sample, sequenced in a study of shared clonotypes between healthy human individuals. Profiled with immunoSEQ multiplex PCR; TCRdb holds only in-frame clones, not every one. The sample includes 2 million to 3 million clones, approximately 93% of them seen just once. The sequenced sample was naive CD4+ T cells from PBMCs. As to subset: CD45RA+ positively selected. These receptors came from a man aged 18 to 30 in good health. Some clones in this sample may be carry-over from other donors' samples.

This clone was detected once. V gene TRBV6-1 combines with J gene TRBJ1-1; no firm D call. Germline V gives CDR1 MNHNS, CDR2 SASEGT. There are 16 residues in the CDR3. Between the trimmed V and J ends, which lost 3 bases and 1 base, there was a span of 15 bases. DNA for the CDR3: TGTGCCAGCAGTGACCGGAGACCTATGCGGAACACTGAAGCTTTCTTT. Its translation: CASSDRRPMRNTEAFF.

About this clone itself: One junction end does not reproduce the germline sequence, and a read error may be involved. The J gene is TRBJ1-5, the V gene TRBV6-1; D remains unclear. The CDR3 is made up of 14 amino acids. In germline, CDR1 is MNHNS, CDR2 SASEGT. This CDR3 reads CASSETDSDQPQHF. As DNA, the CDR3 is TGTGCCAGCAGTGAAACGGATAGCGATCAGCCCCAGCATTTT.

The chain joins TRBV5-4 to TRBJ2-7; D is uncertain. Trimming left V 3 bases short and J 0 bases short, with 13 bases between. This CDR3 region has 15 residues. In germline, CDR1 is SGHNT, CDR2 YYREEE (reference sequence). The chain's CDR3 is CASSSPSGFSYEQYF. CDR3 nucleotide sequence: TGTGCCAGCAGCTCCCCAAGTGGGTTCTCCTACGAGCAGTACTTC.

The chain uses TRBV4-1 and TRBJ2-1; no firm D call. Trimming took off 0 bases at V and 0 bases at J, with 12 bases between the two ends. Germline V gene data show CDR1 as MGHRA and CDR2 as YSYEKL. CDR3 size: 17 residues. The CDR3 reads CASSQDFGFSSYNEQFF. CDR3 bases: TGCGCCAGCAGCCAAGATTTTGGGTTTAGCTCCTACAATGAGCAGTTCTTC.

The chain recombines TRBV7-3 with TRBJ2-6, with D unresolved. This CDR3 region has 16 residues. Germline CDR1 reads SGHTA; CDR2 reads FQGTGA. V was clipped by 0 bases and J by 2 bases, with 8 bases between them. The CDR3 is CASSLTLYPGANVLTF. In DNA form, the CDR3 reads TGTGCCAGCAGCTTAACGCTTTACCCTGGGGCCAACGTCCTGACTTTC. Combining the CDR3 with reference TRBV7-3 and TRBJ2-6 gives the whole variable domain GAGVSQTPSNKVTEKGKYVELRCDPISGHTALYWYRQSLGQGPEFLIYFQGTGAADDSGLPNDRFFAVRPEGSVSTLKIQRTERGDSAVYLCASSLTLYPGANVLTFGAGSRLTVL.

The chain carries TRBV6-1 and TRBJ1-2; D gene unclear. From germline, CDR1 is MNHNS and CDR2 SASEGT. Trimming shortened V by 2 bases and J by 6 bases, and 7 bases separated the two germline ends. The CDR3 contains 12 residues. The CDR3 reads CASSEPPHGYTF. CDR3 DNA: TGTGCCAGCAGTGAACCCCCACATGGCTACACCTTC.

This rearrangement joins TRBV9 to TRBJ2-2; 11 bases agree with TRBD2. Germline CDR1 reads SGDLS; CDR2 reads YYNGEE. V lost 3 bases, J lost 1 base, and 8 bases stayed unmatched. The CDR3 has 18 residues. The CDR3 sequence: CASSAQPTSGGNTGELFF. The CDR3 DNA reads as TGTGCCAGCAGCGCCCAGCCCACTAGCGGGGGGAACACCGGGGAGCTGTTTTTT.

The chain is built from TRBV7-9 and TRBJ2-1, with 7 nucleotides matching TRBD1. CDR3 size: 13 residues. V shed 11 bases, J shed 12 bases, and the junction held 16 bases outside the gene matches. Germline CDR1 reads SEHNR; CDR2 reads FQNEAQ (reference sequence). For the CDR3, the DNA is TGTGCCTGTGGGGAAGGGGGCTCGGGTCGGCAGTTCTTC. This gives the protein CACGEGGSGRQFF.

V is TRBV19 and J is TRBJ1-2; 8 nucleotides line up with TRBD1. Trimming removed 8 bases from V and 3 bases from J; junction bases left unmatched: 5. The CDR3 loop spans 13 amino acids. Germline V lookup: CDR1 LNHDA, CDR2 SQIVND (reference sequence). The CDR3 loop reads CASRSTGDYGYTF. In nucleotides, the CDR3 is TGTGCCAGTCGCTCGACAGGGGACTATGGCTACACCTTC.

CDR3 sequence reads: CASSLSREAGNEQFF. In nucleotides, the CDR3 is TGTGCCAGCAGCTTAAGTAGGGAGGCGGGGAATGAGCAGTTCTTC. The chain is built from TRBV7-3 and TRBJ2-1; perhaps TRBD2 as D (6 bases). Looked up from germline, CDR1 is SGHTA and CDR2 is FQGTGA. This CDR3 spans 15 amino acids. V dropped 1 base and J dropped 7 bases, with 14 bases sitting between them.

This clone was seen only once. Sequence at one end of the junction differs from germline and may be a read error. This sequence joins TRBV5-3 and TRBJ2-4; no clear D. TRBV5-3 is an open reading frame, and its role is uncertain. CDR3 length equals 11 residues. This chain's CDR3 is CARSLAVSKQF. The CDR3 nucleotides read TGTGCCAGAAGCTTGGCCGTGTCGAAGCAATTC.

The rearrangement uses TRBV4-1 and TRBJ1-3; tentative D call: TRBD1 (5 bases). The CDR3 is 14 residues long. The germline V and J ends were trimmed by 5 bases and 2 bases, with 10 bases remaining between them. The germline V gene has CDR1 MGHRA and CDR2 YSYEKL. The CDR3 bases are TGCGCCAGCAGCAGGCTAGGGGCTGGAAACACCATATATTTT. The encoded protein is CASSRLGAGNTIYF.

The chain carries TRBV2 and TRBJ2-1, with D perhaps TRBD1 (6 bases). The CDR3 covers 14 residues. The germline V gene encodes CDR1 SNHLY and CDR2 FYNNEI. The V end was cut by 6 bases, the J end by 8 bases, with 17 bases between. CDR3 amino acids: CASRSRPGGDEQFF. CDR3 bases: TGTGCCAGCAGGTCCCGGCCTGGGGGCGATGAGCAGTTCTTC.

The CDR3 here is CSAATGYEQYF. The CDR3 DNA reads as TGCAGTGCTGCCACGGGCTACGAGCAGTACTTC. This chain uses TRBV20-1 with TRBJ2-7; D gene unclear. Deletions cut 5 bases from V and 3 bases from J, with 8 bases between. CDR1 is DFQATT, CDR2 SNEGSKA, per germline (reference sequence). This CDR3 is built from 11 residues.

CDR3 protein: CASRGQYSNQPQHF. Here the CDR3 DNA reads TGTGCCAGTAGGGGCCAATATAGCAATCAGCCCCAGCATTTT. V gene TRBV19 combines with J gene TRBJ1-5; D not resolved. V gave up 6 bases and J gave up 0 bases, with 9 bases separating them. The CDR3 length is 14 residues. Per the germline V gene, CDR1 is LNHDA and CDR2 is SQIVND (reference sequence).

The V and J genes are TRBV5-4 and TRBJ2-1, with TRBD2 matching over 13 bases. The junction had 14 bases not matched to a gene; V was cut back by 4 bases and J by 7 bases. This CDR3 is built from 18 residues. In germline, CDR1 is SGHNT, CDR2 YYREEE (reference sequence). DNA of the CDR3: TGTGCCAGCAGCACGGGACAGGGGGGGACTAGCGGGAAGAATGAGCAGTTCTTC. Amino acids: CASSTGQGGTSGKNEQFF.

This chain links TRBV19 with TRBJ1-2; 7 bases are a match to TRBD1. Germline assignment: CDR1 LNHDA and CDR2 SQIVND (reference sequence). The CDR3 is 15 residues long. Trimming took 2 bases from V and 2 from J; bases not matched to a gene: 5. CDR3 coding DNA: TGTGCCAGTAGTATAAGCGGCAGGGGGAACTATGGCTACACCTTC. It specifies CASSISGRGNYGYTF.

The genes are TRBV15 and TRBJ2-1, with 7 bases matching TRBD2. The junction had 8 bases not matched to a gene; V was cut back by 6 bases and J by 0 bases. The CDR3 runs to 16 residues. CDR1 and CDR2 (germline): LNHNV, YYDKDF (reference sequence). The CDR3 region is CATRISGGSSYNEQFF. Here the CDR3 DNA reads TGTGCCACCAGGATTTCGGGCGGGAGCTCCTACAATGAGCAGTTCTTC.

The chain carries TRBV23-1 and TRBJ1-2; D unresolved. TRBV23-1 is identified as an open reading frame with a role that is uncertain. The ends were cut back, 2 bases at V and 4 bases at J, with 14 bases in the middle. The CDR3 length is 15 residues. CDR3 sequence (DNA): TGCGCCAGCAGTCAAAACCGGCCCCGCTTCTATGGCTACACCTTC. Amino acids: CASSQNRPRFYGYTF.

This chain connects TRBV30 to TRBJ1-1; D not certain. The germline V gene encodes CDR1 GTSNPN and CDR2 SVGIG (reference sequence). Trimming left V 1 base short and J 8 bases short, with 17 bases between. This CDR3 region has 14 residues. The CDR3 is CAWSAETLRAEAFF. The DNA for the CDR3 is TGTGCCTGGAGTGCCGAAACGCTCCGGGCGGAAGCTTTCTTT.

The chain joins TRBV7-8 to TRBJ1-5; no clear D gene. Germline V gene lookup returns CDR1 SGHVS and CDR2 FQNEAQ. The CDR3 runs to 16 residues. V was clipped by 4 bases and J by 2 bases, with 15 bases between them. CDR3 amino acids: CASSSLRVIGNQPQHF. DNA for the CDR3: TGTGCCAGCAGCTCACTAAGGGTTATTGGCAATCAGCCCCAGCATTTT.

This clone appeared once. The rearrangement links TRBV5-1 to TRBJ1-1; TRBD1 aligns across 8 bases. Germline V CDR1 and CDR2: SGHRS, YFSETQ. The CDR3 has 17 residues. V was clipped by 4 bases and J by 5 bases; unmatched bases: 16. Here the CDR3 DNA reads TGCGCCAGCAGCCCGAAAGATAGCGGACAGGGCAGGACTGAAGCTTTCTTT. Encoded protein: CASSPKDSGQGRTEAFF.

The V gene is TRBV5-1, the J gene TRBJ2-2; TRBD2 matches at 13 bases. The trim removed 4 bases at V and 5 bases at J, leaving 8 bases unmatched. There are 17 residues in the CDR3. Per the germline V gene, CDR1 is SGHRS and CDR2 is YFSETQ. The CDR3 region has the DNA TGCGCCAGCAGCACTAGACTAGCGGGAGGTTGGACCGGGGAGCTGTTTTTT. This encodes CASSTRLAGGWTGELFF.

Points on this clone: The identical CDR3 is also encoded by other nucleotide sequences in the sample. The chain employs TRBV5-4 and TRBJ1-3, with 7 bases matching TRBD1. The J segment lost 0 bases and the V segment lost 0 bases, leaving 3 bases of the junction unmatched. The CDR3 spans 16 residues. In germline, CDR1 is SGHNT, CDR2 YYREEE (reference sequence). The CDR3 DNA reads TGTGCCAGCAGCTTGGACAGGGGCTTCTCTGGAAACACCATATATTTT. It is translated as CASSLDRGFSGNTIYF.

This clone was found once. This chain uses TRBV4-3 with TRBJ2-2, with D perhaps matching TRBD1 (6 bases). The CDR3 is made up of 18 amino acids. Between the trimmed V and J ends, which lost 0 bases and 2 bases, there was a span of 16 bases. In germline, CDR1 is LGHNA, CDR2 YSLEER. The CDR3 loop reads CASSQDPGARSNTGELFF. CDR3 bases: TGCGCCAGCAGCCAAGATCCAGGGGCCCGTTCAAACACCGGGGAGCTGTTTTTT.

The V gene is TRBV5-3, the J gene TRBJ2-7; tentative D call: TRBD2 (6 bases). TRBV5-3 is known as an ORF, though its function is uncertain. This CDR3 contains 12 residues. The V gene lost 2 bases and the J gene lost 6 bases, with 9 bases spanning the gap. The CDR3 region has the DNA TGTGCCAGAAGCTTTGGGGGAGGCGAGCAGTACTTC. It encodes CARSFGGGEQYF.

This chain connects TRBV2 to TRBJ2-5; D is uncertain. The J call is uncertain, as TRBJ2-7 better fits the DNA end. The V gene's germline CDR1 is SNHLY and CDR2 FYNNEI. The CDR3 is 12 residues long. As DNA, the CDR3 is TGTGCCAGCAGAGTTAGCCTCCACGAGCAGTACTTC. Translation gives CASRVSLHEQYF.

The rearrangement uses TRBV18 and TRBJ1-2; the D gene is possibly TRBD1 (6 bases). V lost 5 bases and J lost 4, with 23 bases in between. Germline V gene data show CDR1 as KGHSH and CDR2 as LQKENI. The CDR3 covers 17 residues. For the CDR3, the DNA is TGTGCCAGCTCAGCGGACAGACCCTATACCGACGTCTATGGCTACACCTTC. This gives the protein CASSADRPYTDVYGYTF.

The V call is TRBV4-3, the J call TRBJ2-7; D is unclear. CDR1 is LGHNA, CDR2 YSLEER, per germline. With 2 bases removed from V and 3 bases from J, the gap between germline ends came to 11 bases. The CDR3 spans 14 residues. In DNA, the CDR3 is TGCGCCAGCAGCCAATTTCCAGATGGCTACGAGCAGTACTTC. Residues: CASSQFPDGYEQYF.